Below, 12 T cell receptor beta chains from the same sample are listed, as sequenced in a study of CD8 T cells in ankylosing spondylitis. A single record per CDR3 protein comes from TCRdb applying MiXCR to the 5' RACE reads. Here the sample spans roughly 230,000 distinct CDR3 sequences, 15% to 20% being singletons. The sequenced material came from blood, either unsorted or a sorted T cell fraction (not recorded which). These TCRs come from a male donor with ankylosing spondylitis or in good health (not recorded which).

This clonotype was picked up many times. The V call is TRBV11-2, the J call TRBJ2-7; TRBD1 matches 8 bases. This CDR3 is built from 15 residues. The V and J ends lost 6 bases and 0 bases, in that order; junction bases with no gene match: 7. From germline, CDR1 is SGHAT and CDR2 FQNNGV. The CDR3 coding sequence is TGTGCCAGCAGAGCAGGGACAGGAAGCTCCTACGAGCAGTACTTC. Translating it yields CASRAGTGSSYEQYF.

This clonotype has ten or more counts. The rearrangement joins TRBV25-1 to TRBJ2-3; 12 bases agree with TRBD2. The CDR3 is 21 residues long. V lost 2 bases, J lost 3 bases, and 18 bases stayed unmatched. Germline CDR1 is MGHDK and CDR2 is SYGVNS. CDR3 coding DNA: TGTGCCAGCAGTGAACTCTTTAAGACTAGCGGGAGTATAGGTGGGACAGATACGCAGTATTTT. This codes for CASSELFKTSGSIGGTDTQYF.

This clonotype was observed a few times. The chain is built from TRBV6-2 or TRBV6-3 and TRBJ2-3, with TRBD2 matching 9 bases. The germline V gene encodes CDR1 MNHEY and CDR2 SVGEGT. The CDR3 sequence is 17 residues long. V gave up 2 bases and J gave up 3 bases; unmatched junction bases: 9. The DNA for the CDR3 is TGTGCCAGCAGTTACCAACTCAGGGGACTAGCAACAGATACGCAGTATTTT. Encoded protein: CASSYQLRGLATDTQYF.

This clonotype was observed once. The V call is TRBV29-1, the J call TRBJ2-1; 8 bases are a match to TRBD1. Trimming removed 4 bases from V and 3 bases from J; junction bases left unmatched: 5. Germline values: CDR1 SQVTM, CDR2 ANQGSEA. This CDR3 contains 14 residues. CDR3 sequence: CSVAGGKNYNEQFF. In nucleotides, the CDR3 is TGCAGCGTTGCAGGGGGCAAGAACTACAATGAGCAGTTCTTC.

This clonotype was seen more than once but under ten times. The chain has TRBV27 and TRBJ2-1, with unresolved D. CDR3 length: 12 residues. V lost 5 bases to trimming and J lost 9 bases, with 11 bases between them. Germline V gene sequence: CDR1 MNHEY, CDR2 SMNVEV (reference sequence). The DNA of the CDR3 is TGTGCCAGCAGTCTCCTAGACGGTGAGCAGTTCTTC. Translation: CASSLLDGEQFF.

This clonotype was seen ten or more times. The V call is TRBV12-3 or TRBV12-4, the J call TRBJ2-3, with 7 bases that match TRBD2. This CDR3 is 16 amino acids long. The trim removed 5 bases at V and 2 bases at J, leaving 10 bases unmatched. The CDR3 coding sequence is TGTGCCAGCAGTACCGACCTAGCGGTAGTCACAGATACGCAGTATTTT. Its protein is CASSTDLAVVTDTQYF.

V usage is TRBV20-1 and J usage is TRBJ2-7; D gene uncertain. V dropped 5 bases and J dropped 6 bases, with 14 bases sitting between them. The CDR3 covers 12 residues. Germline-derived CDR1 and CDR2 are DFQATT and SNEGSKA (reference sequence). The CDR3 reads CSADVGVGEQYF. DNA of the CDR3: TGCAGTGCTGATGTTGGTGTGGGCGAGCAGTACTTC.

The chain combines TRBV5-6 with TRBJ2-1, with D tentatively TRBD1 (6 bases). CDR1 and CDR2 from the germline V gene are SGHDT and YYEEEE. This CDR3 is built from 13 residues. The V end lost 6 bases, the J end lost 3 bases, and 10 bases lay between the germline ends. The CDR3 coding sequence is TGTGCCAGCATCCGGACAGACTACAATGAGCAGTTCTTC. Protein: CASIRTDYNEQFF.

The genes are TRBV4-1 and TRBJ2-7; D remains unclear. The V and J ends lost 0 bases and 5 bases respectively, with 11 bases between them. The V gene's germline CDR1 is MGHRA and CDR2 YSYEKL. The CDR3 is 14 amino acids. This CDR3 is CASSQDIESDEQYF. The DNA for the CDR3 is TGCGCCAGCAGCCAAGATATAGAGTCGGACGAGCAGTACTTC.

This clonotype was counted only a few times. The V gene is TRBV20-1, the J gene TRBJ2-3; 10 bases line up with TRBD2. V trimming: 0 bases; J trimming: 5 bases; junction bases outside the gene matches: 5. The CDR3 is made up of 15 amino acids. Germline CDR1 and CDR2: DFQATT and SNEGSKA (reference sequence). The CDR3: CSARELAGVVDTQYF. CDR3 nucleotide sequence: TGCAGTGCTAGAGAGCTAGCGGGAGTTGTAGATACGCAGTATTTT.

This clonotype turned up a few times. The J gene is TRBJ2-4, the V gene TRBV14; D is undetermined. V dropped 5 bases and J dropped 4 bases, with 6 bases sitting between them. This CDR3 has 12 amino acids. Per the germline V gene, CDR1 is SGHDN and CDR2 is FVKESK. DNA of the CDR3: TGTGCCAGCAGCAGACTGAAAAACATTCAGTACTTC. This codes for CASSRLKNIQYF.

This clonotype was seen more than once but under ten times. CDR3 coding DNA: TGTGCCAGCAGCTTAGGGGGTTCCTCCAAGTGGGAGCAGTACTTC. Its translation is CASSLGGSSKWEQYF. The chain uses TRBV7-8 and TRBJ2-7; unclear D gene. The CDR3 loop spans 15 amino acids. The germline V and J ends were trimmed by 1 base and 7 bases, with 17 bases remaining between them. Germline V CDR1 and CDR2: SGHVS, FQNEAQ.